This T cell receptor (beta chain) was found in a study of CD8+CD57+ T cells in acquired aplastic anemia. Study as a whole: Each DNA sample taken from sorted CD4+ and CD8+ cells came to about 3.2 ug on average.

Profiling of TCR beta VDJ combinations and CDR3 sequences used genomic DNA as template. TCRdb passed the reads through MiXCR, listing each CDR3 protein once. Altogether approximately 380,000 distinct CDR3 sequences are present, 65% to 80% being singletons, with the ten largest covering under 5%. The CDR3 covers 15 residues. The germline V gene encodes CDR1 SGHTA and CDR2 FQGTGA. Deletions cut 3 bases from V and 14 bases from J, with 24 bases between. Study-level results: Patients did not significantly differ from controls in CD8+ Simpson's diversity. Researchers report that twenty-nine CD8+ CDR3 sequences appeared in both patients and controls.

This clonotype was counted a single time. Its antigen is unknown. This sequence joins TRBV7-3 and TRBJ2-3; D perhaps matches TRBD2 (5 bases). The clonotype originates from a human donor in good health, serving as a control. Sequences were obtained from sorted CD4+, CD8+, or CD8+CD57+ T cells (not recorded which) from PBMCs. Written as DNA, the CDR3 is TGTGCCAGCAGCTTTGGCGGGCGGACGCGGGCTTTTAGGTATTTT. It translates to CASSFGGRTRAFRYF.